This is a list of T cell receptor beta chains from one sample in a study of T cell repertoires in cytomegalovirus infection. TCRdb redid the calling of the reads with MiXCR, one entry per CDR3 protein. The data contain about 600,000 distinct CDR3 sequences, around 24% of them singletons. Sequences were obtained from CD8+ T cells from PBMCs. The source is a human donor in good health (CMV status not recorded). Some clones in this sample may be carry-over from other donors' samples. Each CDR3 is given with its conserved first and last residue. Each record gives: J gene, V gene, CDR3 protein.

j_gene: TRBJ2-3; v_gene: TRBV7-2; CDR3aa: CASSLQGTFKDTQYF
j_gene: TRBJ1-1; v_gene: TRBV15; CDR3aa: CATIGLETEAFF
j_gene: TRBJ2-7; v_gene: TRBV2; CDR3aa: CASTGQGFGEQYF
j_gene: TRBJ2-3; v_gene: TRBV12-3/TRBV12-4; CDR3aa: CASSPQGGDTQYF
j_gene: TRBJ1-2; v_gene: TRBV2; CDR3aa: CASNWDRHYGYTF
j_gene: TRBJ2-1; v_gene: TRBV6-2/TRBV6-3; CDR3aa: CASCPDRYNEQFF
j_gene: TRBJ1-4; v_gene: TRBV27; CDR3aa: CASTRGEGNEKLFF
j_gene: TRBJ2-1; v_gene: TRBV20-1; CDR3aa: CSASLAGFEQFF
j_gene: TRBJ2-7; v_gene: TRBV20-1; CDR3aa: CSAREGPRAGGLPYEQYF
j_gene: TRBJ1-5; v_gene: TRBV28; CDR3aa: CASSPNRVRGLNQPQHF
j_gene: TRBJ2-1; v_gene: TRBV19; CDR3aa: CASSMVDRWLSSYNEQFF
j_gene: TRBJ2-1; v_gene: TRBV13; CDR3aa: CASRKFSLPYNEQFF
j_gene: TRBJ2-1; v_gene: TRBV7-6; CDR3aa: CASSPRLLNEQFF
j_gene: TRBJ1-6; v_gene: TRBV6-2/TRBV6-3; CDR3aa: CASSYRGGTSYSPLHF
j_gene: TRBJ1-2; v_gene: TRBV20-1; CDR3aa: CSAPEGGLYGYTF
j_gene: TRBJ1-4; v_gene: TRBV14; CDR3aa: CASSQDITGPNEKLFF
j_gene: TRBJ2-1; v_gene: TRBV5-1; CDR3aa: CASSLLQGLANEQFF
j_gene: TRBJ2-2; v_gene: TRBV11-3; CDR3aa: CASSSLDYPNTGELFF
j_gene: TRBJ1-4; v_gene: TRBV7-2; CDR3aa: CASSLGHRATNEKLFF
j_gene: TRBJ2-1; v_gene: TRBV19; CDR3aa: CASSIIRGRDEQFF
j_gene: TRBJ2-6; v_gene: TRBV14; CDR3aa: CASSPHGGANVLTF
j_gene: TRBJ2-1; v_gene: TRBV12-3/TRBV12-4; CDR3aa: CASRIDGTEQFF
j_gene: TRBJ2-5; v_gene: TRBV7-9; CDR3aa: CASSLALEGPGETQYF
j_gene: TRBJ2-3; v_gene: TRBV6-2/TRBV6-3; CDR3aa: CAMRGVHTDTQYF
j_gene: TRBJ1-2; v_gene: TRBV6-5; CDR3aa: CASSYHRGLLYGYTF
j_gene: TRBJ2-1; v_gene: TRBV13; CDR3aa: CASSPETSPYNEQFF
j_gene: TRBJ1-1; v_gene: TRBV7-9; CDR3aa: CASSLGAERASEAFF
j_gene: TRBJ2-2; v_gene: TRBV29-1; CDR3aa: CSVEARGSRNTGELFF
j_gene: TRBJ1-2; v_gene: TRBV7-2; CDR3aa: CASSLDGPNYGYTF
j_gene: TRBJ2-1; v_gene: TRBV14; CDR3aa: CASSHWTGSSYNEQFF
j_gene: TRBJ2-5; v_gene: TRBV7-8; CDR3aa: CASSLWGGGSQETQYF
j_gene: TRBJ1-5; v_gene: TRBV27; CDR3aa: CANSLSGVTQPQHF
j_gene: TRBJ2-7; v_gene: TRBV13; CDR3aa: CASSSDSGQQYF
j_gene: TRBJ1-5; v_gene: TRBV5-5; CDR3aa: CASSSNVAQPQHF
j_gene: TRBJ1-6; v_gene: TRBV7-2; CDR3aa: CASSLFPGTSNSPLHF
j_gene: TRBJ2-1; v_gene: TRBV20-1; CDR3aa: CSARDPLARIEQFF
j_gene: TRBJ1-6; v_gene: TRBV13; CDR3aa: CASSPTTVSSYNSPLHF
j_gene: TRBJ1-1; v_gene: TRBV19; CDR3aa: CASSIRGTTEAFF
j_gene: TRBJ1-2; v_gene: TRBV14; CDR3aa: CASSQVIGYGYTF
j_gene: TRBJ1-1; v_gene: TRBV6-2/TRBV6-3; CDR3aa: CASSYFDAEAFF
j_gene: TRBJ1-6; v_gene: TRBV13; CDR3aa: CASSPGGQGYSPLHF
j_gene: TRBJ2-1; v_gene: TRBV28; CDR3aa: CASRGQGEGYNEQFF